The 17 T cell receptor beta chains below come from one sample, sequenced in a study of response to subunit inactivated influenza vaccine listed by TCRdb under 2018. The library was obtained by RT-PCR. These reads were obtained on an Illumina HiSeq 2500. TCRdb reran the public reads through fastp at Q25 and MiXCR, keeping productive beta chains. Merged by CDR3 protein, the rows form single entries marked with the most common genes and DNA. This sample comprises approximately 530,000 distinct CDR3 sequences, approximately 7.8% of them detected only once. The ten largest account for roughly 14% of the sample. The sequencing used PBMCs from blood, collected approximately 25 months after vaccination. Every receptor here comes from a man aged 50 to 75 who received an inactivated influenza vaccine. Donor details come from another sample of the same person, matched by shared clones.

This clonotype was counted many times. The chain recombines TRBV19 with TRBJ2-7, with a weak D call TRBD1 (6 bases). Germline assignment: CDR1 LNHDA and CDR2 SQIVND (reference sequence). The CDR3 is made up of 16 amino acids. Trimming removed 5 bases from V and 0 bases from J, with 17 bases in between. In DNA, the CDR3 is TGTGCCAGTAGTCGTACCCGGGACACGAGCTCCTACGAGCAGTACTTC. Its translation is CASSRTRDTSSYEQYF.

The chain uses TRBV2 and TRBJ2-5; weak D call: TRBD1 (5 bases). The V end was cut by 6 bases, the J end by 3 bases, with 17 bases between. The CDR3 has 15 amino acids. The germline V gene encodes CDR1 SNHLY and CDR2 FYNNEI. The CDR3 spells CASRPNVGQKETQYF. The CDR3, as DNA: TGTGCCAGCAGGCCAAACGTGGGGCAGAAAGAGACCCAGTACTTC.

This clonotype was counted ten times or more. The chain combines TRBV10-3 with TRBJ2-5, with TRBD1 as a possible D gene (6 bases). Germline CDR1 ENHRY, CDR2 SYGVKD. V was cut by 4 bases and J by 7 bases, with 13 bases left in between. CDR3 length: 13 residues. Here the CDR3 DNA reads TGTGCCATCAGTGGACAGGCCGAAGGGACCCAGTACTTC. It specifies CAISGQAEGTQYF.

The chain uses TRBV5-1 and TRBJ1-5; 7 bases match TRBD1. CDR1 and CDR2 from the germline V gene are SGHRS and YFSETQ. Trimming cost V 4 bases and J 6 bases; bases outside gene matches: 4. The CDR3 runs 13 residues. CDR3 in DNA: TGCGCCAGCAGCAGGGGGCTGGGTCAGCCCCAGCATTTT. Amino acids: CASSRGLGQPQHF. The entire variable domain, with the rest obtained from reference TRBV5-1 and TRBJ1-5, is as follows: KAGVTQTPRYLIKTRGQQVTLSCSPISGHRSVSWYQQTPGQGLQFLFEYFSETQRNKGNFPGRFSGRQFSNSRSEMNVSTLELGDSALYLCASSRGLGQPQHFGDGTRLSIL.

This clonotype was recorded a few times. The gene calls are TRBV29-1 and TRBJ2-7, with TRBD1 matching over 8 bases. The CDR3 has 13 amino acids. Germline V gene data show CDR1 as SQVTM and CDR2 as ANQGSEA. The V segment lost 0 bases and the J segment 3 bases; nucleotides outside the gene matches: 1. The CDR3 loop reads CSVEDDRGYEQYF. CDR3 nucleotides: TGCAGCGTTGAAGATGACAGGGGCTACGAGCAGTACTTC.

The genes are TRBV10-3 and TRBJ1-5; D gene unclear. V lost 0 bases and J 1 base, leaving 10 bases between the germline ends. The V gene's germline CDR1 is ENHRY and CDR2 SYGVKD. CDR3 length equals 16 residues. The CDR3 DNA sequence: TGTGCCATCAGTGAGTCGCCCAGGACCAGCAATCAGCCCCAGCATTTT. Translating gives CAISESPRTSNQPQHF.

This clonotype was seen a few times. The J gene is TRBJ2-7, the V gene TRBV5-1; 10 nucleotides align to TRBD2. V lost 4 bases to trimming and J lost 1 base; unmatched junction nucleotides: 5. The length of the CDR3 is 15 residues. Per the germline V gene, CDR1 is SGHRS and CDR2 is YFSETQ. The CDR3 spells CASSTSGIRSYEQYF. The CDR3 DNA is TGCGCCAGCAGCACTAGCGGGATAAGGTCCTACGAGCAGTACTTC.

This chain links TRBV12-3 or TRBV12-4 with TRBJ1-2; D ambiguous. The CDR3 extends over 11 amino acids. The V end lost 8 bases, the J end lost 6 bases, and 10 bases lay between the germline ends. CDR3 nucleotides: TGTGCCAGCGGACGGGCCCATGGCTACACCTTC. Amino acid sequence: CASGRAHGYTF.

The sample holds a few counts of this clonotype. The chain couples TRBV5-1 to TRBJ1-6; D ambiguous. The germline V gene encodes CDR1 SGHRS and CDR2 YFSETQ. Trimming left V 4 bases short and J 8 bases short, with 19 bases between. The CDR3 runs to 16 residues. CDR3 amino acids: CASSMTPEHGDSPLHF. DNA of the CDR3: TGCGCCAGCAGCATGACCCCGGAGCATGGGGATTCACCCCTCCACTTT. Drawing the rest from reference TRBV5-1 and TRBJ1-6, the complete variable domain is KAGVTQTPRYLIKTRGQQVTLSCSPISGHRSVSWYQQTPGQGLQFLFEYFSETQRNKGNFPGRFSGRQFSNSRSEMNVSTLELGDSALYLCASSMTPEHGDSPLHFGNGTRLTVT.

The rearrangement links TRBV7-2 to TRBJ2-7; perhaps TRBD2 as D (6 bases). The CDR3 has 17 residues. The V end lost 1 base, the J end lost 2 bases, and 18 bases lay between the germline ends. The germline CDR1 and CDR2 sequences are SGHTA and FQGNSA. The CDR3: CASSLVGAGGGAYEQYF. CDR3 sequence (DNA): TGTGCCAGCAGCTTAGTGGGAGCCGGGGGAGGCGCCTACGAGCAGTACTTC.

The rearrangement joins TRBV20-1 to TRBJ2-1; 12 nucleotides line up with TRBD2. Trimming cost V 6 bases and J 6 bases; bases outside gene matches: 9. The CDR3 contains 15 residues. Germline CDR1 is DFQATT and CDR2 is SNEGSKA (reference sequence). The CDR3 nucleotides read TGCAGTGCGGAGGCTAGCGGGGGGGCCTTCAATGAGCAGTTCTTC. It translates to CSAEASGGAFNEQFF.

The sample holds a few counts of this clonotype. The V call is TRBV15, the J call TRBJ1-2, with D maybe TRBD1 (5 bases). Trimming removed 4 bases at V and 4 bases at J, with 10 bases between. The CDR3 is made up of 13 amino acids. Germline V gene sequence: CDR1 LNHNV, CDR2 YYDKDF (reference sequence). The CDR3 DNA is TGTGCCACCAGCACCGGGGCAAGCTATGGCTACACCTTC. Its translation is CATSTGASYGYTF.

This clonotype was seen ten or more times. V and J are TRBV20-1 and TRBJ2-2; tentative D call: TRBD2 (6 bases). The CDR3 has 16 amino acids. Per germline, CDR1 DFQATT and CDR2 SNEGSKA (reference sequence). With 0 bases removed from V and 0 bases from J, the gap between germline ends came to 11 bases. The CDR3 DNA follows: TGCAGTGCTAGAGATCTCGGCGGGACGAACACCGGGGAGCTGTTTTTT. Its translation is CSARDLGGTNTGELFF.

The chain employs TRBV10-3 and TRBJ2-7; no clear D gene. Germline V CDR1 and CDR2: ENHRY, SYGVKD. The CDR3 spans 16 residues. V was pared by 0 bases and J by 4 bases, with 16 bases between. The CDR3 DNA reads TGTGCCATCAGTGAGTCGGACCCTTCACTACCGTACGAGCAGTACTTC. It translates to CAISESDPSLPYEQYF.

There are many counts of this clonotype. The chain employs TRBV9 and TRBJ2-3; D unresolved. Per the germline V gene, CDR1 is SGDLS and CDR2 is YYNGEE. The CDR3 has 14 residues. V lost 0 bases to trimming and J lost 0 bases, with 5 bases between them. Written as DNA, the CDR3 is TGTGCCAGCAGCGTAGGCAGCAGCACAGATACGCAGTATTTT. Translating it yields CASSVGSSTDTQYF.

This clonotype was found many times. This sequence joins TRBV29-1 and TRBJ2-5; D gene ambiguous. This CDR3 is built from 13 residues. Germline lookup yields CDR1 SQVTM and CDR2 ANQGSEA. V was shortened by 4 bases and J by 4 bases, with 13 bases between the two germline ends. The CDR3 sequence is CSVAITQGETQYF. CDR3 bases: TGCAGCGTTGCCATCACCCAAGGAGAGACCCAGTACTTC.

The table lists this clonotype with a few counts. The chain carries TRBV4-1 and TRBJ2-1; D is perhaps TRBD1 or TRBD2 (6 bases each). Per germline, CDR1 MGHRA and CDR2 YSYEKL. This CDR3 spans 17 amino acids. V gave up 0 bases and J gave up 0 bases, with 12 bases separating them. CDR3 amino acids: CASSQDAWGASYNEQFF. CDR3 in DNA: TGCGCCAGCAGCCAAGATGCTTGGGGGGCCTCCTACAATGAGCAGTTCTTC.